This T cell receptor beta chain was obtained from a study of T cell repertoires in cytomegalovirus infection. Overall study: CMV infection together with matching HLA type was indicated by public TCR beta signatures.

For this clonotype: Antigen unknown.

One entry per CDR3 protein, called by TCRdb with MiXCR from the reads. The sample carries 200,000 to 250,000 distinct CDR3 sequences, over 20% recorded once. Points from the study as a whole: Summed frequency of public TCR beta families distinguished CMV carriers with the relevant HLA.

Germline V lookup: CDR1 MGHRA, CDR2 YSYEKL. V lost 6 bases and J lost 2; bases outside the gene matches: 9. The CDR3 extends over 16 amino acids. The V and J genes are TRBV4-1 and TRBJ2-3, with 9 bases aligning to TRBD2. This clonotype was sampled from a human donor in good health (CMV status not recorded). Some clones in this sample may be carry-over from other donors' samples. Sample: CD8+ T cells from PBMCs. CDR3 sequence (DNA): TGCGCCAGCAGTACTTCCAGCGGGGGGTCCACAGATACGCAGTATTTT. Residues: CASSTSSGGSTDTQYF.